Below, 26 T cell receptor beta chains from the same sample are listed, as sequenced in a study of blood T cell repertoires in COVID-19. Measured with immunoSEQ multiplex PCR; TCRdb has only the in-frame clones, and not every one. The sample yields approximately 210,000 clones, 90% to 95% seen once. Sequencing input: peripheral blood. Source of these receptors: a man under 40 with acute or convalescent COVID-19.

The chain couples TRBV28 to TRBJ2-7; TRBD2 matches 8 bases. Germline CDR1 and CDR2: MDHEN and SYDVKM. Trimming removed 4 bases from V and 4 bases from J; junction bases left unmatched: 6. The CDR3 consists of 14 residues. DNA of the CDR3: TGTGCCAGCAGTTCAGCAGCGGGAGAATACGAGCAGTACTTC. This codes for CASSSAAGEYEQYF.

This clone was observed a single time. This chain uses TRBV20-1 with TRBJ2-3; 7 bases are shared with TRBD2. The trim removed 4 bases at V and 5 bases at J, leaving 9 bases unmatched. The CDR3 length is 14 residues. CDR1 DFQATT and CDR2 SNEGSKA come from the germline V gene (reference sequence). The CDR3 here is CSATDGLGRDTQYF. DNA of the CDR3: TGCAGTGCTACTGATGGACTAGGGAGAGATACGCAGTATTTT.

This chain connects TRBV19 to TRBJ1-1; TRBD1 agrees at 9 bases. CDR1 is LNHDA, CDR2 SQIVND, per germline (reference sequence). V was clipped by 6 bases and J by 4 bases; unmatched bases: 12. There are 16 residues in the CDR3. The CDR3 sequence is CASSTGTGWEGTEAFF. CDR3 nucleotide sequence: TGTGCCAGTAGCACCGGGACAGGGTGGGAGGGCACTGAAGCTTTCTTT.

The chain employs TRBV7-6 and TRBJ2-2, with 7 bases lining up with TRBD1. With 5 bases clipped from V and 2 bases from J, the junction kept 5 bases outside the gene matches. The CDR3 is made up of 15 amino acids. Germline V lookup: CDR1 SGHVS, CDR2 FNYEAQ. For the CDR3, the DNA is TGTGCCAGCAGCAGACAGGGATCAAACACCGGGGAGCTGTTTTTT. Protein product: CASSRQGSNTGELFF.

This CDR3 reads CASSYRTGGNTEAFF. The CDR3 DNA reads TGCGCCAGCAGCTACCGGACAGGGGGGAACACTGAAGCTTTCTTT. J is TRBJ1-1 and V is TRBV5-1; 10 bases are a match to TRBD1. The CDR3 length is 15 residues. V lost 3 bases to trimming and J lost 1 base; unmatched junction nucleotides: 3. Germline V gene data show CDR1 as SGHRS and CDR2 as YFSETQ.

The chain has TRBV7-9 and TRBJ2-5; TRBD2 aligns across 11 bases. The germline V gene encodes CDR1 SEHNR and CDR2 FQNEAQ (reference sequence). V was clipped by 5 bases and J by 0 bases; unmatched bases: 5. The CDR3 length is 16 residues. The CDR3 DNA sequence: TGTGCCAGCAGCCCGGCGACTAGCGGGGACCAAGAGACCCAGTACTTC. Protein product: CASSPATSGDQETQYF.

The chain uses TRBV23-1 and TRBJ2-3, with D possibly being TRBD2 (5 bases). Being an ORF, TRBV23-1 has a function that is uncertain. The CDR3 consists of 14 residues. Trimming shortened V by 2 bases and J by 3 bases, and 9 bases separated the two germline ends. CDR3 in DNA: TGCGCCAGCAGTCAAGGGCGGGTGACAGATACGCAGTATTTT. Protein sequence: CASSQGRVTDTQYF.

The chain uses TRBV28 and TRBJ1-5, with 7 bases fitting TRBD1. Germline V gene sequence: CDR1 MDHEN, CDR2 SYDVKM. The CDR3 totals 14 residues. The ends lost 6 bases at V and 4 bases at J; junction bases unmatched: 6. The CDR3 loop is CASRPGQINQPQHF. The CDR3 DNA reads TGTGCCAGCAGACCGGGACAGATAAATCAGCCCCAGCATTTT.

The genes are TRBV5-1 and TRBJ2-1; 9 bases agree with TRBD1. The V and J ends lost 2 bases and 8 bases, in that order; junction bases with no gene match: 8. Germline loops: CDR1 SGHRS, CDR2 YFSETQ. The CDR3 is 15 residues long. The chain's CDR3 is CASSLTGGEWDEQFF. The CDR3 DNA sequence: TGCGCCAGCAGCTTAACAGGGGGCGAGTGGGATGAGCAGTTCTTC.

V gene TRBV30 combines with J gene TRBJ1-6; the D gene is possibly TRBD1 (6 bases). The CDR3 has 13 residues. Trimming took off 6 bases at V and 9 bases at J, with 15 bases between the two ends. Germline values: CDR1 GTSNPN, CDR2 SVGIG (reference sequence). DNA for the CDR3: TGTGCCTGCAACAGGGAAGCGCGTTCACCCCTCCACTTT. It yields the protein CACNREARSPLHF.

The rearrangement joins TRBV7-6 to TRBJ2-1, with TRBD2 identical over 16 bases. The CDR3 covers 17 residues. Trimming took 0 bases from V and 10 from J; bases not matched to a gene: 6. The germline V gene has CDR1 SGHVS and CDR2 FNYEAQ. Written as DNA, the CDR3 is TGTGCCAGCAGCTTAGCGGGGGGACTAGCGGGAGGGGGCGAGCAGTTCTTC. Translation gives CASSLAGGLAGGGEQFF.

J is TRBJ2-2 and V is TRBV5-1; 9 nucleotides match TRBD2. V dropped 4 bases and J dropped 6; count of bases not matched to a gene: 7. The CDR3 sequence is 15 residues long. Germline V gene sequence: CDR1 SGHRS, CDR2 YFSETQ. The CDR3 is CASSRIAGAAGELFF. The DNA of the CDR3 is TGCGCCAGCAGCAGAATAGCGGGAGCGGCCGGGGAGCTGTTTTTT. The full variable domain, completed using reference TRBV5-1 and TRBJ2-2, is KAGVTQTPRYLIKTRGQQVTLSCSPISGHRSVSWYQQTPGQGLQFLFEYFSETQRNKGNFPGRFSGRQFSNSRSEMNVSTLELGDSALYLCASSRIAGAAGELFFGEGSRLTVL.

The chain carries TRBV5-1 and TRBJ2-7, with TRBD1 identical over 7 bases. This CDR3 spans 14 amino acids. Losses at the gene ends were 4 bases for V and 4 bases for J; bases not matched to a gene: 8. Germline V gives CDR1 SGHRS, CDR2 YFSETQ. This chain's CDR3 is CASSIRDRPYEQYF. The CDR3 DNA follows: TGCGCCAGCAGCATCCGGGACAGACCTTACGAGCAGTACTTC.

This chain uses TRBV3-1 (or the pseudogene TRBV3-2) with TRBJ2-7, with unresolved D. The CDR3 runs to 15 residues. Trimming left V 4 bases short and J 7 bases short, with 20 bases between. The germline CDR1 and CDR2 sequences are LGHDT and YNNKEL (reference sequence). CDR3 region: CASSPRLPGEREQYF. DNA of the CDR3: TGTGCCAGCAGCCCACGACTGCCCGGTGAACGTGAGCAGTACTTC.

The chain has TRBV27 and TRBJ2-7, with D possibly matching TRBD2 (6 bases). CDR1 MNHEY and CDR2 SMNVEV come from the germline V gene (reference sequence). V was clipped by 3 bases and J by 6 bases, with 15 bases between them. This CDR3 spans 14 amino acids. In nucleotides, the CDR3 is TGTGCCAGCAGTTTCCGGAGGGCGGAGGGCGAGCAGTACTTC. It translates to CASSFRRAEGEQYF.

The chain carries TRBV5-1 and TRBJ2-7, with a tentative D call TRBD1 (6 bases). CDR1 is SGHRS, CDR2 YFSETQ, per germline. V lost 5 bases, J lost 0 bases, and 18 bases lay in between. The CDR3 runs to 16 residues. The CDR3 loop is CASSSPRGLSSYEQYF. CDR3 DNA: TGCGCCAGCAGTTCCCCCAGGGGCCTTAGCTCCTACGAGCAGTACTTC.

V is TRBV7-9 and J is TRBJ1-1, with TRBD1 identical over 9 bases. With V trimmed by 5 bases and J by 1 base, 5 bases remained unmatched. In germline, CDR1 is SEHNR, CDR2 FQNEAQ (reference sequence). This CDR3 region has 15 residues. This CDR3 reads CASSGNRGRNTEAFF. As DNA, the CDR3 is TGTGCCAGCAGCGGAAACAGGGGGCGGAACACTGAAGCTTTCTTT.

The CDR3 DNA sequence: TGTGCCAGCAGCCAAGTTACAGGTTTAGAGACCCAGTACTTC. Encoded protein: CASSQVTGLETQYF. The chain employs TRBV14 and TRBJ2-5; the D gene is possibly TRBD1 (5 bases). This CDR3 has 14 amino acids. Germline CDR1 reads SGHDN; CDR2 reads FVKESK. V lost 1 base to trimming and J lost 4 bases, with 10 bases between them.

The V gene is TRBV14, the J gene TRBJ2-7, with D maybe TRBD1 (5 bases). Germline CDR1 and CDR2: SGHDN and FVKESK. This CDR3 region has 16 residues. Trimming took off 0 bases at V and 0 bases at J, with 12 bases between the two ends. CDR3 region: CASSQETAIRSYEQYF. The CDR3 DNA sequence: TGTGCCAGCAGCCAAGAGACAGCTATTCGCTCCTACGAGCAGTACTTC. Using reference TRBV14 and TRBJ2-7 for the parts outside the CDR3, the full variable domain is EAGVTQFPSHSVIEKGQTVTLRCDPISGHDNLYWYRRVMGKEIKFLLHFVKESKQDESGMPNNRFLAERTGGTYSTLKVQPAELEDSGVYFCASSQETAIRSYEQYFGPGTRLTVT.

The J gene is TRBJ1-2, the V gene TRBV3-1 (or the pseudogene TRBV3-2); TRBD1 agrees at 8 bases. V lost 4 bases, J lost 3 bases, and 4 bases stayed unmatched. The CDR3 runs 14 residues. The germline CDR1 and CDR2 sequences are LGHDT and YNNKEL (reference sequence). The CDR3 loop reads CASSRTGGYYGYTF. CDR3 sequence (DNA): TGTGCCAGCAGCCGCACAGGGGGTTACTATGGCTACACCTTC.

The chain couples TRBV4-2 to TRBJ2-3; a weak D match, TRBD2 (5 bases). CDR3 length equals 14 residues. Germline V gives CDR1 LGHNA, CDR2 YNFKEQ. Trimming left V 1 base short and J 11 bases short, with 16 bases between. The CDR3 sequence is CASSQASGENEQYF. The CDR3 nucleotides are TGTGCCAGCAGCCAAGCCTCCGGGGAGAATGAGCAGTATTTT.

The gene calls are TRBV19 and TRBJ2-2; D is possibly TRBD1 (6 bases). With 4 bases removed from V and 6 bases from J, the gap between germline ends came to 12 bases. The CDR3 runs to 14 residues. Germline V gene lookup returns CDR1 LNHDA and CDR2 SQIVND (reference sequence). The CDR3 DNA reads as TGTGCCAGTAGTAACGACAGGTTTGCCGGGGAGCTGTTTTTT. Amino acid sequence: CASSNDRFAGELFF. Together with reference TRBV19 and TRBJ2-2, the CDR3 gives the full variable domain: DGGITQSPKYLFRKEGQNVTLSCEQNLNHDAMYWYRQDPGQGLRLIYYSQIVNDFQKGDIAEGYSVSREKKESFPLTVTSAQKNPTAFYLCASSNDRFAGELFFGEGSRLTVL.

In the case of this clone: Without the conserved terminal phenylalanine or tryptophan, this CDR3 likely stems from a read error. It is unclear where the CDR3 begins or ends on the DNA, so no DNA is shown, and the CDR3 is as TCRdb lists it. The V call is TRBV18, the J call TRBJ2-7; the table names TRBD1, a call not compared with the DNA. Including both end residues, the CDR3 is 15 amino acids long. Germline CDR1 KGHSH, CDR2 LQKENI. CDR3 amino acids: CASSPGTGPSSVRHL.

The chain has TRBV7-6 and TRBJ2-1; TRBD2 agrees at 10 bases. CDR1 SGHVS and CDR2 FNYEAQ come from the germline V gene. V was pared by 5 bases and J by 7 bases, with 11 bases of the junction left unmatched. The CDR3 sequence is 16 residues long. In nucleotides, the CDR3 is TGTGCCAGCAGCCCCGGGGTAGCGGGGGGTGATAATGAGCAGTTCTTC. It encodes CASSPGVAGGDNEQFF.

This clone was seen just once. This chain joins TRBV2 and TRBJ2-5, with D uncertain. Trimming removed 0 bases from V and 6 bases from J, with 14 bases in between. The CDR3 spans 15 residues. Germline V gene sequence: CDR1 SNHLY, CDR2 FYNNEI. CDR3 sequence: CASSEAQGASKTQYF. The CDR3 nucleotides read TGTGCCAGCAGTGAAGCGCAAGGAGCAAGCAAGACCCAGTACTTC.

The gene calls are TRBV19 and TRBJ2-6, with D perhaps TRBD1 (6 bases). Per the germline V gene, CDR1 is LNHDA and CDR2 is SQIVND (reference sequence). The CDR3 is made up of 17 amino acids. V lost 7 bases, J lost 2 bases, and 18 bases lay in between. CDR3 region: CASTGPRGRAGANVLTF. CDR3 nucleotides: TGTGCCAGTACCGGGCCCAGGGGTAGGGCTGGGGCCAACGTCCTGACTTTC.